A single sample is the source of the 15 T cell receptor beta chains below, sequenced in a study of shared clonotypes between healthy human individuals. Only in-frame clones appear in the TCRdb table, and some are missing; sequencing was by immunoSEQ multiplex PCR. The sample lists 2 million to 3 million clones, 93% occurring once. The sample was naive CD4+ T cells from PBMCs. Indicated subset: CD45RA+ positively selected. The receptors shown here come from a man between 18 and 35 years old in good health. Some clones in this sample may be carry-over from other donors' samples.

The chain combines TRBV2 with TRBJ2-3; TRBD2 aligns across 9 bases. The ends lost 2 bases at V and 2 bases at J; junction bases unmatched: 2. Germline loops: CDR1 SNHLY, CDR2 FYNNEI. The length of the CDR3 is 15 residues. CDR3 in amino acids: CASSERGRATDTQYF. The CDR3 DNA is TGTGCCAGCAGTGAACGCGGGAGGGCCACAGATACGCAGTATTTT.

J is TRBJ2-5 and V is TRBV6-5; possible D gene TRBD2, 5 bases. Matching the DNA end better, TRBJ2-7 makes the J call doubtful. Germline CDR1 is MNHEY and CDR2 is SVGAGI. This CDR3 has 14 residues. This CDR3 reads CARYRRASSYEQYF. The CDR3 nucleotides read TGTGCCAGATACCGGCGGGCCAGCTCCTACGAGCAGTACTTC.

The genes are TRBV10-3 and TRBJ2-3, with 8 bases fitting TRBD2. The J segment lost 1 base and the V segment lost 6 bases, leaving 9 bases of the junction unmatched. The CDR3 runs to 16 residues. Germline lookup yields CDR1 ENHRY and CDR2 SYGVKD. CDR3: CAIRKGAGAGTDTQYF. The CDR3 nucleotides read TGTGCCATCAGGAAAGGAGCGGGGGCCGGCACAGATACGCAGTATTTT.

This clone was seen once. The rearrangement links TRBV10-3 to TRBJ2-7; 7 nucleotides align to TRBD1. This CDR3 is built from 15 residues. Germline assignment: CDR1 ENHRY and CDR2 SYGVKD. The trim removed 0 bases at V and 4 bases at J, leaving 6 bases unmatched. CDR3 amino acids: CAISESRQGVYEQYF. The CDR3 DNA reads TGTGCCATCAGTGAGTCTAGACAGGGAGTTTACGAGCAGTACTTC.

This sequence joins TRBV11-1 and TRBJ2-7, with 9 positions matching TRBD1. The germline CDR1 and CDR2 sequences are SGHAT and FQDESV (reference sequence). V shed 3 bases, J shed 3 bases, and the junction held 6 bases outside the gene matches. The CDR3 sequence is 15 residues long. CDR3 residues: CASSLAGTGHYEQYF. The DNA of the CDR3 is TGTGCCAGCAGCTTGGCGGGGACAGGGCACTACGAGCAGTACTTC.

This clone has only one observation. The rearrangement joins TRBV19 to TRBJ2-3, with 10 bases fitting TRBD2. V shed 5 bases, J shed 2 bases, and the junction held 7 bases outside the gene matches. This CDR3 has 16 residues. Germline CDR1 LNHDA, CDR2 SQIVND (reference sequence). CDR3 nucleotide sequence: TGTGCCAGTAGTCCCGGGACTAGCGACCTCACAGATACGCAGTATTTT. Its translation is CASSPGTSDLTDTQYF.

A single count supports this clone. This chain uses TRBV14 with TRBJ2-3; D unresolved. Trimming left V 8 bases short and J 6 bases short, with 6 bases between. Germline values: CDR1 SGHDN, CDR2 FVKESK. This CDR3 has 10 residues. CDR3 residues: CASGDDTQYF. DNA for the CDR3: TGTGCCAGCGGTGATGATACGCAGTATTTT. Supplemented by reference TRBV14 and TRBJ2-3, the full variable domain reads EAGVTQFPSHSVIEKGQTVTLRCDPISGHDNLYWYRRVMGKEIKFLLHFVKESKQDESGMPNNRFLAERTGGTYSTLKVQPAELEDSGVYFCASGDDTQYFGPGTRLTVL.

As concerns this clone: This CDR3 is also generated by other DNA sequences in the sample. The genes are TRBV5-1 and TRBJ2-3; D call uncertain. V shed 1 base and J shed 2 bases, with 8 bases lying between them. The germline V gene encodes CDR1 SGHRS and CDR2 YFSETQ. The CDR3 covers 14 residues. DNA of the CDR3: TGCGCCAGCAGCTTGTTTCTCTTCACAGATACGCAGTATTTT. This sequence encodes CASSLFLFTDTQYF.

This chain joins TRBV5-4 and TRBJ2-7; 8 nucleotides line up with TRBD1. The CDR3 has 15 amino acids. J lost 1 base, V lost 4 bases, and 7 bases had no gene match. Per germline, CDR1 SGHNT and CDR2 YYREEE (reference sequence). CDR3 DNA: TGTGCCAGCAGCGTTACAGGGGGGTTTTCCTACGAGCAGTACTTC. Amino acids: CASSVTGGFSYEQYF.

V gene TRBV30 combines with J gene TRBJ1-5, with unresolved D. Germline V gene lookup returns CDR1 GTSNPN and CDR2 SVGIG (reference sequence). V dropped 3 bases and J dropped 0 bases, with 6 bases sitting between them. The CDR3 runs to 13 residues. CDR3 sequence: CAWSHSSNQPQHF. The CDR3 DNA follows: TGTGCCTGGAGCCACAGTAGCAATCAGCCCCAGCATTTT.

The J gene is TRBJ2-5, the V gene TRBV2; weak D call: TRBD1 (5 bases). Trimming took off 5 bases at V and 1 base at J, with 8 bases between the two ends. The length of the CDR3 is 13 residues. Germline V gene sequence: CDR1 SNHLY, CDR2 FYNNEI. This CDR3 is CASSKDSQETQYF. The CDR3 bases are TGTGCCAGCAGTAAAGACAGCCAAGAGACCCAGTACTTC.

This rearrangement joins TRBV2 to TRBJ1-4; no clear D. CDR1 is SNHLY, CDR2 FYNNEI, per germline. V dropped 6 bases and J dropped 4 bases, with 9 bases sitting between them. This CDR3 spans 13 amino acids. The DNA of the CDR3 is TGTGCCAGCAGGGCAGATAATAATGAAAAACTGTTTTTT. Its protein product is CASRADNNEKLFF.

The J gene is TRBJ2-1, the V gene TRBV11-3; tentative D call: TRBD2 (5 bases). Between the trimmed V and J ends, which lost 1 base and 8 bases, there was a span of 15 bases. The CDR3 has 15 residues. The germline V gene has CDR1 SGHNT and CDR2 YENEEA. In DNA form, the CDR3 reads TGTGCCAGCAGCTTAGGGCTAGCCAAGGGCGATGAGCAGTTCTTC. Protein product: CASSLGLAKGDEQFF.

The genes are TRBV7-9 and TRBJ2-1; D perhaps matches TRBD1 (6 bases). CDR3 length: 15 amino acids. The germline V gene has CDR1 SEHNR and CDR2 FQNEAQ (reference sequence). Trimming stripped 2 bases from V and 6 bases from J, with 14 bases between. The CDR3 loop is CASSLTGQPVNEQFF. The CDR3 DNA is TGTGCCAGCAGCTTAACGGGACAACCTGTCAATGAGCAGTTCTTC.

The rearrangement links TRBV11-1 to TRBJ2-3; D might be TRBD1 (6 bases). Germline V lookup: CDR1 SGHAT, CDR2 FQDESV (reference sequence). The CDR3 is 15 residues long. The germline V and J ends were trimmed by 5 bases and 0 bases, with 12 bases remaining between them. CDR3 sequence: CASSRDTTSTDTQYF. The CDR3 DNA follows: TGTGCCAGCAGCCGGGACACAACTAGCACAGATACGCAGTATTTT.